The clone carrying this TCR beta chain showed up just a few times. Its specificity is unknown. Using RNA template, CDR3s of TCR alpha and beta were amplified with iRepertoire arm-PCR. TCRdb re-derived calls from the multiplex PCR reads in MiXCR, one entry per CDR3 protein. The sample yields more than 300,000 distinct CDR3 sequences, less than 50% seen once. This record belongs to a study of glioma-infiltrating T cells. Notes on the study in general: Above-expected tissue-blood divergence occurred in all gliomas, most in low-grade ones.

V lost 6 bases and J lost 0, with 15 bases in between. Germline V CDR1 and CDR2: MDHEN, SYDVKM. The CDR3 sequence is 15 residues long. Sequencing was performed on glioma tissue, nonneoplastic brain tissue, or PBMCs (not recorded which). This clonotype was sampled from a human donor with low-grade glioma or glioblastoma, undergoing nonglioma brain surgery, or in good health (not recorded which). This chain links TRBV28 with TRBJ2-7, with D perhaps being TRBD1 or TRBD2 (5 bases each). The CDR3 loop is CASSQRGLGSYEQYF. The CDR3 coding sequence is TGTGCCAGCAGCCAGAGGGGATTGGGCTCCTACGAGCAGTACTTC.